The 24 T cell receptor beta chains given below trace back to one sample, sequenced in a study of identical twins. TCRdb re-analysed the 5' RACE reads in MiXCR, keeping a single row per CDR3 protein. The sample contains 640,000 or so distinct CDR3 sequences, around 6% of which appear only once. Input material: naive T cells sorted from blood. The source of these receptors is a young man in good health.

In this sample, this clonotype turned up a few times. This rearrangement joins TRBV15 to TRBJ2-4; D remains unclear. The CDR3 is 15 amino acids. Germline V gene lookup returns CDR1 LNHNV and CDR2 YYDKDF (reference sequence). The V end lost 3 bases, the J end lost 1 base, and 10 bases lay between the germline ends. Written as DNA, the CDR3 is TGTGCCACCAGCAGGTTTCCCGTGGCCAAAAACATTCAGTACTTC. Its protein product is CATSRFPVAKNIQYF.

As to this clonotype: A read error may explain this, as a much larger clone is one base away. CDR3 in amino acids: CTSSDSFGNTQYF. The CDR3, as DNA: TGTACCAGCAGTGACTCGTTTGGAAATACGCAGTATTTT. V is TRBV6-4 and J is TRBJ2-3; D unclear. Germline values: CDR1 MRHNA, CDR2 SNTAGT. This CDR3 is built from 13 residues.

This clonotype has only a few counts. The rearrangement links TRBV20-1 to TRBJ2-1; 10 bases map to TRBD2. The CDR3 runs 14 residues. J lost 8 bases, V lost 6 bases, and 10 bases had no gene match. Germline V gives CDR1 DFQATT, CDR2 SNEGSKA (reference sequence). CDR3: CSANPSGSLDEQFF. CDR3 sequence (DNA): TGCAGTGCCAATCCTAGCGGGAGCCTGGATGAGCAGTTCTTC.

This clonotype occurred many times. The chain carries TRBV27 and TRBJ1-2; D possibly corresponds to TRBD1 (5 bases). The CDR3 sequence is 13 residues long. Germline V gene lookup returns CDR1 MNHEY and CDR2 SMNVEV (reference sequence). The ends were cut back, 8 bases at V and 6 bases at J, with 16 bases in the middle. DNA for the CDR3: TGTGCCAGCCGCCCCTTGGGGGGGAATGGCTACACCTTC. Translation: CASRPLGGNGYTF.

This clonotype was seen a handful of times. This rearrangement joins TRBV11-2 to TRBJ2-7, with a tentative D call TRBD1 (5 bases). CDR3 size: 14 residues. Trimming removed 0 bases at V and 7 bases at J, with 13 bases between. Germline-derived CDR1 and CDR2 are SGHAT and FQNNGV. The CDR3 DNA reads as TGTGCCAGCAGCTTAGATCCAGGGTCGTGGGAGCAGTACTTC. Protein: CASSLDPGSWEQYF.

Ten or more counts support this clonotype. The chain carries TRBV12-3 or TRBV12-4 and TRBJ2-7; perhaps TRBD1 as D (5 bases). Trimming left V 6 bases short and J 3 bases short, with 12 bases between. CDR3 length equals 13 residues. The CDR3 DNA is TGTGCCAGCAGCTACGGACAAGACTACGAGCAGTACGTC. The encoded protein is CASSYGQDYEQYV.

This clonotype was picked up many times. This sequence joins TRBV9 and TRBJ2-2; maybe TRBD2 (6 bases). Per germline, CDR1 SGDLS and CDR2 YYNGEE. The CDR3 totals 16 residues. V lost 4 bases and J 4 bases, leaving 17 bases between the germline ends. The CDR3 region is CASSPDSGTGTGELFF. The CDR3 DNA follows: TGTGCCAGCAGCCCCGATAGCGGAACGGGCACCGGGGAGCTGTTTTTT.

This clonotype has only a few counts. This chain connects TRBV19 to TRBJ2-2, with D perhaps matching TRBD1 (5 bases). This CDR3 is 15 amino acids long. CDR1 and CDR2 (germline): LNHDA, SQIVND (reference sequence). Between the trimmed V and J ends, which lost 2 bases and 4 bases, there was a span of 11 bases. CDR3 loop: CASSIIDSLTGELFF. The CDR3, as DNA: TGTGCCAGTAGTATAATTGACAGCCTCACCGGGGAGCTGTTTTTT. The full variable domain, in which reference TRBV19 and TRBJ2-2 provide the parts outside the CDR3, is DGGITQSPKYLFRKEGQNVTLSCEQNLNHDAMYWYRQDPGQGLRLIYYSQIVNDFQKGDIAEGYSVSREKKESFPLTVTSAQKNPTAFYLCASSIIDSLTGELFFGEGSRLTVL.

DNA of the CDR3: TGTGCCAGCAGCACCGACCCTAGGAATGAGCAGTTCTTC. Translating gives CASSTDPRNEQFF. The chain combines TRBV11-2 with TRBJ2-1; D call uncertain. V gave up 5 bases and J gave up 7 bases, with 12 bases separating them. This CDR3 is 13 amino acids long. Germline assignment: CDR1 SGHAT and CDR2 FQNNGV.

There are many counts of this clonotype. The chain uses TRBV12-3 or TRBV12-4 and TRBJ1-1; 7 nucleotides align to TRBD1. The trim removed 6 bases at V and 0 bases at J, leaving 4 bases unmatched. The length of the CDR3 is 14 residues. The CDR3 here is CASRGGQMNTEAFF. CDR3 DNA sequence: TGTGCCAGCAGGGGGGGACAGATGAACACTGAAGCTTTCTTT.

Concerning this clonotype: The CDR3 does not close with the conserved phenylalanine or tryptophan, likely indicating a read error. The chain employs TRBV5-1 and TRBJ2-3, with D unclear. CDR3 length: 15 residues. CDR1 and CDR2 (germline): SGHRS, YFSETQ. The V and J ends lost 5 bases and 1 base respectively, with 14 bases between them. The CDR3 loop reads CASSSDGLRTDTQYV. CDR3 nucleotides: TGCGCCAGCAGTTCCGACGGCCTACGCACAGATACGCAGTATGTT.

This clonotype was observed a handful of times. The chain carries TRBV7-9 and TRBJ1-4, with D unresolved. The CDR3 is 12 residues long. The germline V gene encodes CDR1 SEHNR and CDR2 FQNEAQ (reference sequence). Trimming cost V 5 bases and J 8 bases, with 9 bases left between them. The CDR3 nucleotides are TGTGCCAGCAGCCGTATACAGGAAAAACTGTTTTTT. Its protein product is CASSRIQEKLFF. Combining the CDR3 with reference TRBV7-9 and TRBJ1-4 gives the whole variable domain DTGVSQNPRHKITKRGQNVTFRCDPISEHNRLYWYRQTLGQGPEFLTYFQNEAQLEKSRLLSDRFSAERPKGSFSTLEIQRTEQGDSAMYLCASSRIQEKLFFGSGTQLSVL.

The chain is built from TRBV18 and TRBJ2-2, with TRBD2 matching 7 bases. The CDR3 runs to 16 residues. Germline V lookup: CDR1 KGHSH, CDR2 LQKENI. Trimming took 1 base from V and 0 from J; bases not matched to a gene: 2. CDR3 residues: CASSPLGRSNTGELFF. The CDR3 nucleotides read TGTGCCAGCTCACCACTCGGGAGGTCGAACACCGGGGAGCTGTTTTTT.

Only a few counts were recorded for this clonotype. This chain joins TRBV19 and TRBJ2-2, with no clear D. Germline V gene sequence: CDR1 LNHDA, CDR2 SQIVND (reference sequence). CDR3 length equals 14 residues. The V gene lost 5 bases and the J gene lost 0 bases, with 7 bases spanning the gap. The DNA for the CDR3 is TGTGCCAGTAGTCCCTTTACGAACACCGGGGAGCTGTTTTTT. Protein: CASSPFTNTGELFF.

A few counts support this clonotype. The chain recombines TRBV5-1 with TRBJ2-7, with D perhaps given as TRBD1 or TRBD2 (6 bases each). CDR1 is SGHRS, CDR2 YFSETQ, per germline. V was cut by 0 bases and J by 6 bases, with 13 bases left in between. This CDR3 is 14 amino acids long. The CDR3 protein is CASSLVGGGGEQYV. The CDR3 DNA follows: TGCGCCAGCAGCTTGGTCGGCGGAGGGGGCGAGCAGTACGTC.

This clonotype was detected only a few times. The chain has TRBV7-9 and TRBJ1-2; 11 nucleotides match TRBD1. Germline V gene sequence: CDR1 SEHNR, CDR2 FQNEAQ (reference sequence). The CDR3 has 15 residues. J lost 4 bases, V lost 0 bases, and 1 base had no gene match. CDR3 in DNA: TGTGCCAGCAGCTTAGCGGACAGGGGGCTCTATGGCTACACCTTC. Translation: CASSLADRGLYGYTF.

This clonotype was seen a handful of times. This chain joins TRBV12-3 or TRBV12-4 and TRBJ2-3; TRBD1 is a possible D gene (6 bases). V shed 6 bases and J shed 1 base, with 14 bases lying between them. This CDR3 comprises 15 residues. The CDR3 here is CASRSLQGRTDTQYF. CDR3 DNA sequence: TGTGCCAGCAGATCACTCCAGGGGCGCACAGATACGCAGTATTTT.

The rearrangement uses TRBV15 and TRBJ2-7, with D perhaps TRBD1 (5 bases). The V end lost 2 bases, the J end lost 0 bases, and 14 bases lay between the germline ends. The germline V gene has CDR1 LNHNV and CDR2 YYDKDF (reference sequence). This CDR3 region has 16 residues. CDR3 bases: TGTGCCACCAGCAGAAAACAATTACAGGTCTCCTACGAGCAGTACGTC. It encodes CATSRKQLQVSYEQYV.

This clonotype was seen at least ten times. This chain joins TRBV29-1 and TRBJ1-2, with 7 bases that match TRBD1. The CDR3 loop spans 12 amino acids. Germline V gives CDR1 SQVTM, CDR2 ANQGSEA. The ends lost 6 bases at V and 8 bases at J; junction bases unmatched: 9. The CDR3 sequence: CSVPITGDGYTF. In DNA, the CDR3 is TGCAGCGTCCCCATTACAGGGGACGGCTACACCTTC.

Many counts were recorded for this clonotype. V is TRBV12-3 or TRBV12-4 and J is TRBJ2-3, with 8 nucleotides matching TRBD2. V lost 3 bases and J lost 6; bases outside the gene matches: 8. This CDR3 is built from 15 residues. This chain's CDR3 is CASSFLSGSFDTQYF. CDR3 nucleotides: TGTGCCAGCAGTTTCCTGAGCGGGAGTTTTGATACGCAGTATTTT.

The chain links TRBV5-1 to TRBJ2-7, with 7 positions matching TRBD1. CDR1 is SGHRS and CDR2 is YFSETQ in the germline V gene. This CDR3 is built from 17 residues. Trimming cost V 1 base and J 1 base; bases outside gene matches: 11. Written as DNA, the CDR3 is TGCGCCAGCAGCTTGACCTACAGGGGCGAACTATCCTACGAGCAGTACTTC. Translating gives CASSLTYRGELSYEQYF.

This clonotype came up many times. The V call is TRBV29-1, the J call TRBJ1-1; 9 bases fit TRBD1. Per germline, CDR1 SQVTM and CDR2 ANQGSEA. J gave up 11 bases and V 4 bases, and 20 bases lay outside the gene matches. The CDR3 extends over 16 amino acids. CDR3 in amino acids: CSVGSRIRQDRGTAFF. DNA of the CDR3: TGCAGCGTTGGTTCCAGAATTAGGCAGGACAGGGGTACCGCTTTCTTT.

With regard to this clonotype: A junction end diverges from the germline sequence, so it may reflect a read error. The chain has TRBV7-3 and TRBJ2-1, with TRBD1 matching 7 bases. This CDR3 is built from 17 residues. CDR1 SGHTA and CDR2 FQGTGA come from the germline V gene. The CDR3 DNA follows: TGTGCCAGCTGCTTAAGAGGGGGCCCAAGCTCCTACAATGAGCAGTTCTTC. Translated: CASCLRGGPSSYNEQFF.

V is TRBV5-1 and J is TRBJ2-5; 9 bases line up with TRBD2. Germline-derived CDR1 and CDR2 are SGHRS and YFSETQ. The CDR3 loop spans 15 amino acids. The V and J ends lost 2 bases and 2 bases, in that order; junction bases with no gene match: 4. CDR3 sequence: CASSFSGRLQETQYF. In DNA, the CDR3 is TGCGCCAGCAGCTTCAGCGGGAGGCTTCAAGAGACCCAGTACTTC.